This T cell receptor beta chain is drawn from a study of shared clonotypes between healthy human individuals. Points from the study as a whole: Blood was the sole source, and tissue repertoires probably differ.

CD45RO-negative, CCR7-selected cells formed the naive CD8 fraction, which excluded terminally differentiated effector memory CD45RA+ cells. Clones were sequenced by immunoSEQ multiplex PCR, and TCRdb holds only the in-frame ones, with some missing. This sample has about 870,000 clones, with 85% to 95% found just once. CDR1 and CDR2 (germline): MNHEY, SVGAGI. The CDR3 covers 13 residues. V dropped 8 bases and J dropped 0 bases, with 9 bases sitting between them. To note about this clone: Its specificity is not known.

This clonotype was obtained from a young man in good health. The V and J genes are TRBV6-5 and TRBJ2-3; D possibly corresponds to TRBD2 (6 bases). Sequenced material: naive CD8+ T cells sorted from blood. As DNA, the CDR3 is TGTGCCAGCTCGGCGGGAAGCACAGATACGCAGTATTTT. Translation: CASSAGSTDTQYF.